This T cell receptor (beta chain) was identified during a study of blood T cell repertoires in COVID-19 (dated by TCRdb to 2020 to 2021). In terms of the full investigation: Samples covering the acute and convalescent phases of COVID-19 were provided by collaborators in the United States, Italy and Spain. A de-identified subject ID, COVID-19 status, age in years and sex were almost always included in the sample metadata. The repertoires were released in a freely available public database intended as a resource for research on the immune response to SARS-CoV-2. HLA class I and class II types, where available, came from metadata supplied by the sample provider rather than from assay-based typing. The samples were drawn from two sources: the first 160 participants of the ongoing ImmuneRACE study, and 1,254 subjects contributed by 6 global collaborators. The dataset comprised deeply sampled blood TCRbeta repertoires from subjects exposed to, actively infected with, or recovered from COVID-19. The material from the prospective study consisted of cDNA or gDNA derived from T cells, B-cell-depleted T cells, or PBMCs. The paper's findings and limits, for the study overall: How much clinical and demographic metadata was included differed by source and by participant, and the metadata was provided uncurated.

A second Seattle source provided samples from volunteer blood donors who had recovered from COVID-19. Collaborating institutions collected whole blood in K2EDTA tubes following their own protocols. For TCRbeta analysis, collaborator samples were shipped as frozen whole blood, as isolated PBMCs, or as DNA extracted from either sample type. TCRbeta CDR3 regions were amplified from genomic DNA using the immunoSEQ Assay, a bias-controlled multiplex PCR. As for the original processing: The number of nucleated cells in each sample was estimated from the amplification of reference gene primers within the assay. To quantify the absolute abundance of each unique TCRbeta CDR3 rearrangement, sequence reads were collapsed and filtered. For each sample, productive Simpson clonality was calculated as the square root of Simpson's diversity index over productive rearrangements. TCRdb retrieved this table from immuneACCESS and kept in-frame rearrangements only. Not all clones are present; in checked studies, unresolved V genes account for under half, and no reason is known for the remainder. V and J calls and clone size are copied from that table; D and trimming were computed from the DNA. The table for this sample lists 72,000 or so clones; approximately 80% of them were counted only once. Roughly 18% of the sample rests with the top ten.

Notes on this clone: It lacks a known antigen. Base qualities are not at hand, and no much larger clone is one base apart.

The sequencing input was peripheral blood. The source of this sequence is a man in his 70s who had recovered from COVID-19.

The CDR3 has the sequence CASSLGEQGVAYEQYF. The DNA is as follows: TGTGCCAGCAGCTTAGGGGAACAGGGAGTCGCCTACGAGCAGTACTTC. The chain joins TRBV11-3 to TRBJ2-7; the best D guess is TRBD1, with 6 bases matching. Spanning cysteine to phenylalanine, the CDR3 consists of 16 amino acids. The entry retains the CDR3 DNA only, 48 bases that are in frame from base 1. V is clipped by 1 base and J by 2 bases, and the sequence between their germline boundaries is 15 bases long. Per the germline V gene, SGHNT is the CDR1 and YENEEA is the CDR2. The full variable domain, completed from the reference TRBV11-3 and TRBJ2-7 proteins outside the CDR3, reads EAGVVQSPRYKIIEKKQPVAFWCNPISGHNTLYWYLQNLGQGPELLIRYENEEAVDDSQLPKDRFSAERLKGVDSTLKIQPAELGDSAVYLCASSLGEQGVAYEQYFGPGTRLTVT.